These 2 T cell receptor beta chains were all obtained from the same sample, sequenced in a study of cytomegalovirus exposure and HLA in healthy donors. Researchers ran the PCR with 60 Vbeta and 13 Jbeta primers. Sequenced by immunoSEQ multiplex PCR; TCRdb stores in-frame clones only, minus some. In the table there are 95,000 to 110,000 clones, 60% to 80% of which are singletons. Sequencing was performed on PBMCs. The receptors here all came from a man aged 18 to 29 in good health and CMV-seronegative.

This rearrangement joins TRBV13 to TRBJ2-7; D is unclear. Trimming removed 3 bases at V and 5 bases at J, with 14 bases between. The CDR3 is made up of 14 amino acids. Per germline, CDR1 PRHDT and CDR2 FYEKMQ (reference sequence). This CDR3 is CASSFQSRGHEQYF. The CDR3 DNA reads TGTGCCAGCAGCTTCCAGTCTCGTGGGCACGAGCAGTACTTC.

This clone was detected only a few times. The rearrangement uses TRBV7-3 and TRBJ1-6; the D gene is possibly TRBD1 (5 bases). CDR1 is SGHTA and CDR2 is FQGTGA in the germline V gene. The CDR3 is made up of 14 amino acids. Between the trimmed V and J ends, which lost 3 bases and 6 bases, there was a span of 9 bases. The CDR3 nucleotides are TGTGCCAGCAGCTTGATGGGGGGTAATTCACCCCTCCACTTT. Translation gives CASSLMGGNSPLHF. Full variable domain (missing parts from reference TRBV7-3 and TRBJ1-6): GAGVSQTPSNKVTEKGKYVELRCDPISGHTALYWYRQSLGQGPEFLIYFQGTGAADDSGLPNDRFFAVRPEGSVSTLKIQRTERGDSAVYLCASSLMGGNSPLHFGNGTRLTVT.